The next 26 T cell receptor beta chains were all read from a single sample in a study of identifying expanded T cells in peripheral blood. The protocol was immunoSEQ multiplex PCR, while the TCRdb copy is restricted to in-frame clones and leaves out a portion. The repertoire holds about 81,000 clones, with less than 90% as singletons. Sequences were obtained from blood. Receptors were obtained from a person aged 18 to 70 in good health.

This rearrangement joins TRBV4-1 to TRBJ1-3; 10 bases map to TRBD1. The CDR3 contains 20 residues. Trimming removed 2 bases from V and 5 bases from J; junction bases left unmatched: 18. The germline V gene has CDR1 MGHRA and CDR2 YSYEKL. CDR3 coding DNA: TGCGCCAGCAGCCAACCACTTACCCGATCCGACAGGGGGCTACGAAACACCATATATTTT. This sequence encodes CASSQPLTRSDRGLRNTIYF.

The chain is built from TRBV5-4 and TRBJ1-2, with D unclear. The CDR3 spans 15 residues. V lost 4 bases and J lost 7, with 20 bases in between. CDR1 is SGHNT, CDR2 YYREEE, per germline (reference sequence). The CDR3 sequence: CASSQPGLLEGGYTF. In nucleotides, the CDR3 is TGTGCCAGCAGCCAGCCGGGCCTCCTTGAGGGTGGCTACACCTTC.

This rearrangement joins TRBV29-1 to TRBJ1-2; D perhaps matches TRBD1 (5 bases). CDR3 length equals 11 residues. Trimming stripped 7 bases from V and 7 bases from J, with 13 bases between. From germline, CDR1 is SQVTM and CDR2 ANQGSEA. The CDR3 nucleotides are TGCAGCGCCCCAGGGATTCTTGGCTACACCTTC. Translating it yields CSAPGILGYTF. Supplemented by reference TRBV29-1 and TRBJ1-2, the full variable domain reads SAVISQKPSRDICQRGTSLTIQCQVDSQVTMMFWYRQQPGQSLTLIATANQGSEATYESGFVIDKFPISRPNLTFSTLTVSNMSPEDSSIYLCSAPGILGYTFGSGTRLTVV.

This rearrangement joins TRBV27 to TRBJ2-4, with D perhaps matching TRBD2 (5 bases). Germline CDR1 and CDR2: MNHEY and SMNVEV (reference sequence). V dropped 2 bases and J dropped 9 bases, with 20 bases sitting between them. The CDR3 runs 16 residues. The CDR3 spells CASSLSFGLAMGIQYF. The CDR3, as DNA: TGTGCCAGCAGTTTAAGTTTCGGCCTAGCTATGGGCATTCAGTACTTC.

This chain links TRBV18 with TRBJ1-1; D is ambiguous. Germline lookup yields CDR1 KGHSH and CDR2 LQKENI. This CDR3 spans 14 amino acids. The V end lost 6 bases, the J end lost 1 base, and 12 bases lay between the germline ends. CDR3 in amino acids: CASSPLGQNTEAFF. In DNA form, the CDR3 reads TGTGCCAGCTCGCCGCTCGGGCAGAACACTGAAGCTTTCTTT.

The genes are TRBV6-5 and TRBJ1-2; D possibly corresponds to TRBD1 (5 bases). Trimming took 7 bases from V and 5 from J, leaving 11 bases between them. The CDR3 spans 12 residues. Germline loops: CDR1 MNHEY, CDR2 SVGAGI. The CDR3 spells CASTVREYGYTF. The CDR3 region has the DNA TGTGCCAGCACGGTCAGGGAGTATGGCTACACCTTC.

CDR3: CASSPESTDTQYF. CDR3 DNA: TGCGCCAGCAGCCCCGAATCCACAGATACGCAGTATTTT. The genes are TRBV5-1 and TRBJ2-3; D remains unclear. The V end lost 4 bases, the J end lost 2 bases, and 8 bases lay between the germline ends. The length of the CDR3 is 13 residues. Germline V gene data show CDR1 as SGHRS and CDR2 as YFSETQ.

J is TRBJ2-7 and V is TRBV7-9; D possibly corresponds to TRBD1 (6 bases). Germline V lookup: CDR1 SEHNR, CDR2 FQNEAQ (reference sequence). The ends were cut back, 3 bases at V and 1 base at J, with 7 bases in the middle. The CDR3 is 13 residues long. CDR3: CASSFGQSYEQYF. In DNA form, the CDR3 reads TGTGCCAGCAGCTTCGGACAGTCCTACGAGCAGTACTTC.

This chain links TRBV6-1 with TRBJ1-5; possibly TRBD1 for D (6 bases). This CDR3 is built from 15 residues. Trimming left V 4 bases short and J 1 base short, with 11 bases between. Germline-derived CDR1 and CDR2 are MNHNS and SASEGT. The CDR3 spells CASSGPQGSNQPQHF. CDR3 in DNA: TGTGCCAGCAGTGGCCCACAGGGAAGCAATCAGCCCCAGCATTTT.

The chain recombines TRBV19 with TRBJ2-7; TRBD2 is a possible D gene (6 bases). CDR3 length: 14 residues. Germline V CDR1 and CDR2: LNHDA, SQIVND (reference sequence). The V and J ends lost 3 bases and 5 bases respectively, with 14 bases between them. CDR3 protein: CASSIGGRSDEQYF. The CDR3 bases are TGTGCCAGTAGTATTGGTGGGAGGTCCGACGAGCAGTACTTC.

V gene TRBV28 combines with J gene TRBJ2-1; D is undetermined. This CDR3 contains 14 residues. V lost 7 bases and J lost 5, with 15 bases in between. Germline loops: CDR1 MDHEN, CDR2 SYDVKM. The CDR3 is CASNPPGRNNEQFF. CDR3 bases: TGTGCCAGCAACCCCCCGGGCCGTAACAATGAGCAGTTCTTC.

The V gene is TRBV6-5, the J gene TRBJ1-2; tentatively, D is TRBD1 (6 bases). Germline CDR1 is MNHEY and CDR2 is SVGAGI. V gave up 4 bases and J gave up 1 base, with 16 bases separating them. The CDR3 runs to 16 residues. The CDR3 sequence is CASSSLTGIFNYGYTF. In DNA form, the CDR3 reads TGTGCCAGCAGTTCGCTAACAGGGATTTTTAACTATGGCTACACCTTC.

The chain employs TRBV7-9 and TRBJ2-3; TRBD2 agrees at 7 bases. The CDR3 spans 15 residues. Germline assignment: CDR1 SEHNR and CDR2 FQNEAQ (reference sequence). V trimming: 4 bases; J trimming: 6 bases; junction bases outside the gene matches: 10. CDR3 residues: CASSSGQRETDTQYF. DNA for the CDR3: TGTGCCAGCAGCTCAGGCCAGCGGGAAACTGATACGCAGTATTTT.

The chain couples TRBV20-1 to TRBJ2-7; perhaps TRBD1 as D (6 bases). The CDR3 loop spans 11 amino acids. Germline V lookup: CDR1 DFQATT, CDR2 SNEGSKA (reference sequence). The V gene lost 6 bases and the J gene lost 3 bases, with 9 bases spanning the gap. The CDR3, as DNA: TGCAGTGCCCCAGGGGACTACGAGCAGTACTTC. Translating it yields CSAPGDYEQYF.

This clone was found a few times. The gene calls are TRBV5-5 and TRBJ2-7, with no clear D. The CDR3 extends over 14 amino acids. Between the trimmed V and J ends, which lost 0 bases and 1 base, there was a span of 8 bases. Germline values: CDR1 SGHKS, CDR2 YYEKEE (reference sequence). The CDR3 nucleotides are TGTGCCAGCAGCTTGGATCCGAGGTCCTACGAGCAGTACTTC. Protein: CASSLDPRSYEQYF.

The chain couples TRBV11-1 to TRBJ2-1; 7 positions match TRBD1. Germline CDR1 is SGHAT and CDR2 is FQDESV (reference sequence). V trimming: 4 bases; J trimming: 8 bases; junction bases outside the gene matches: 5. The CDR3 has 13 amino acids. The CDR3: CASSSYRGDEQFF. The CDR3 coding sequence is TGTGCCAGCAGCTCCTACAGGGGCGATGAGCAGTTCTTC.

The CDR3 DNA sequence: TGTGCCAGCAGTTATTCTACAGGGGGGGGCTACGAGCAGTACTTC. This encodes CASSYSTGGGYEQYF. The chain couples TRBV6-5 to TRBJ2-7; the D gene is possibly TRBD1 (8 bases). CDR1 and CDR2 (germline): MNHEY, SVGAGI. The CDR3 spans 15 residues. V was pared by 3 bases and J by 3 bases, with 15 bases between.

The genes are TRBV18 and TRBJ2-1; no clear D gene. In germline, CDR1 is KGHSH, CDR2 LQKENI. The CDR3 runs to 13 residues. V was cut by 1 base and J by 6 bases, with 7 bases left in between. CDR3 sequence: CASSPLGPNEQFF. The CDR3 nucleotides are TGTGCCAGCTCACCACTCGGACCCAATGAGCAGTTCTTC.

The chain has TRBV29-1 and TRBJ1-3; D call uncertain. Trimming removed 4 bases from V and 0 bases from J, with 7 bases in between. Germline CDR1 and CDR2: SQVTM and ANQGSEA. This CDR3 is built from 13 residues. CDR3 residues: CSVVQTSGNTIYF. The CDR3 DNA reads TGCAGCGTTGTTCAAACCTCTGGAAACACCATATATTTT.

The gene calls are TRBV19 and TRBJ2-3; maybe TRBD2 (5 bases). Trimming pared 6 bases from V and 0 bases from J, leaving 16 bases between. The germline gives CDR1 LNHDA, CDR2 SQIVND (reference sequence). CDR3 size: 16 residues. CDR3 nucleotide sequence: TGTGCCAGTAGCCCTTCCCCCCGGACTAGCACAGATACGCAGTATTTT. Translation: CASSPSPRTSTDTQYF. The complete variable domain, with remaining parts taken from reference TRBV19 and TRBJ2-3, reads DGGITQSPKYLFRKEGQNVTLSCEQNLNHDAMYWYRQDPGQGLRLIYYSQIVNDFQKGDIAEGYSVSREKKESFPLTVTSAQKNPTAFYLCASSPSPRTSTDTQYFGPGTRLTVL.

Only a few counts were recorded for this clone. The chain links TRBV7-9 to TRBJ2-2; TRBD2 matches at 12 bases. V was clipped by 4 bases and J by 6 bases; unmatched bases: 9. Germline CDR1 SEHNR, CDR2 FQNEAQ (reference sequence). The CDR3 extends over 17 amino acids. CDR3 amino acids: CASSSETSGRFPGELFF. In nucleotides, the CDR3 is TGTGCCAGCAGCTCCGAGACTAGCGGGAGATTCCCCGGGGAGCTGTTTTTT.

In this sample, this clone turned up a few times. The chain has TRBV14 and TRBJ1-2, with D possibly TRBD1 on 6 matching bases. Per the germline V gene, CDR1 is SGHDN and CDR2 is FVKESK. V was shortened by 0 bases and J by 5 bases, with 10 bases between the two germline ends. The CDR3 covers 14 residues. CDR3 sequence (DNA): TGTGCCAGCAGCCAAGATGCCAGGGGTTATGGCTACACCTTC. Translating it yields CASSQDARGYGYTF.

The chain links TRBV21-1 to TRBJ2-2; the table's D call of TRBD2 was not tested on the DNA. TRBV21-1 is deemed a pseudogene. The CDR3 spans 17 residues. CDR3 in DNA: TGTGCCAGCAGGGCCCCTTGCGGGAGAGGGAACACCGGGGAGCTGTTTTTT. Its translation: CASRAPCGRGNTGELFF.

The rearrangement links TRBV28 to TRBJ2-7; no clear D. CDR3 length: 13 amino acids. Germline CDR1 is MDHEN and CDR2 is SYDVKM. The CDR3 coding sequence is TGTGCAGCCAAGGACCCGAGCTCCTACGAGCAGTACTTC. This codes for CAAKDPSSYEQYF.

The chain couples TRBV2 to TRBJ1-1, with D perhaps matching TRBD1 (6 bases). This CDR3 region has 14 residues. V gave up 8 bases and J gave up 0 bases, with 13 bases separating them. CDR1 is SNHLY and CDR2 is FYNNEI in the germline V gene. The CDR3 DNA reads TGTGCCAGCCGACAGGAATATATGAACACTGAAGCTTTCTTT. Translating gives CASRQEYMNTEAFF.

The chain joins TRBV5-6 to TRBJ2-1; 10 bases are shared with TRBD2. This CDR3 contains 18 residues. Germline V gives CDR1 SGHDT, CDR2 YYEEEE. V was pared by 0 bases and J by 4 bases, with 10 bases of the junction left unmatched. The DNA for the CDR3 is TGTGCCAGCAGCTTGGTAGGGCCTAGCGGGAGTATTTACAATGAGCAGTTCTTC. This translates into CASSLVGPSGSIYNEQFF.